This T cell receptor (beta chain) was retrieved from a study of cytomegalovirus exposure and HLA in healthy donors (dated 2017 in TCRdb). For the study in its entirety: An earlier analysis of a few hundred of the donors reported 276 Gb of sequence data and 95 million to 140 million unique TCR beta sequences obtained from 180 million or so T cells. An early release that covered 500 to 800 HLA-typed donors contained about 300 gigabases of sequencing data and tens of millions of unique TCR sequences. Among the approximately 420 genotyped donors, under 90% belonged to the genetic ancestry cluster associated with self-reported Caucasian donors. The aim of the study was to test whether cataloging public T cell receptors could identify signatures of past pathogen exposure. The study profiled the T cell repertoires of hundreds of subjects by immunosequencing and related them to cytomegalovirus serostatus. In addition to the first cohort of roughly 700 subjects, a separate validation cohort of 120 different subjects was used. To predict cytomegalovirus infection status, the study combined high-throughput TCR immunosequencing, statistical association of individual TCRs with disease status, and machine learning. A later analysis re-analyzed previously published TCR beta repertoires from several hundred donors and added high-resolution HLA genotyping to study TCR occurrence patterns. Rather than using new phenotypic data, the later analysis identified candidate immune exposures from TCR beta sequences and from how often those sequences occurred across donors. To decide whether each TCR beta V gene segment behaved as functional or pseudogenic, an earlier analysis of some 600 of the donors relied on high-throughput TCR beta sequencing. Donor age, sex, ethnicity and CMV serostatus were compiled together with the repertoire data. A later genetic analysis took genome-wide SNP genotypes for 398 of the 666 donors and used that subset as a discovery cohort. All discovery cohort repertoires had been generated on a single sequencing platform. HLA typing covered class I and class II loci at four-digit resolution. Typing coverage varied by locus: 629-630 donors for A, B, C, DRB1 and DQB1; approximately 520 for DQA1; more than 600 for DPA1; 450 to 480 for DPB1. Roughly 5 DR-DQ haplotypes were handled as single units for association and clustering, since linkage in the cohort was strong. Among around 400 genotyped donors of the cohort, an average of about 240,000 unique TCR beta nucleotide sequences were sequenced per donor, roughly 18% of them non-productive. Overall results and qualifications from the work: A later genetic analysis reported fewer N-insertions in productive TCRs among donors in an Asian-associated ancestry cluster than the roughly 650-donor mean. It was suggested by the authors that the approach could potentially be generalized to other disease states and immunological phenotypes. A few of the identified cytomegalovirus-associated TCR beta chains were confirmed in vitro to be specific for cytomegalovirus antigens. The presence/absence analyses assumed that sequencing depth was roughly uniform across donors, and that assumption may not be true. In the study, roughly 160 TCR beta chains were listed as associated with cytomegalovirus. While some public TCRs were present in many individuals, most TCR sequences turned up only very rarely across donors. Correlated functional status among segregating V segments might be attributable to linkage disequilibrium, but an unknown experimental factor could not be ruled out. In a later analysis, HLA-associated TCR beta chains showed more clonal expansion and lower generation probabilities than non-associated chains that were equally common. The only immune exposure information available for the cohort was CMV serostatus. A group of highly shared sequence variants was considered likely to be a technical artifact of the sequencing pipeline. When HLA alleles, especially DR and DQ, strongly co-occurred, attributing TCR associations to individual alleles was difficult. Most CMV-associated TCR beta chains appeared to be HLA-restricted in a later analysis, and the HLA associations seemed to be driven largely by CMV exposure. Because some donors lacked HLA typing at each locus, the association tests relied only on the typed subset. A further reported finding was that TCR beta sequences accurately predicted the HLA-A and HLA-B alleles for most subjects in the first cohort. An association between a missense DCLRE1C variant and V-gene and J-gene trimming of TCR beta chains was found in a later genetic analysis and replicated in an independent cohort. In an earlier analysis of some 500 of the donors, most TCR beta V segments were observed in productive rearrangements about 90% or about 30% of the time, broadly matching IMGT annotations. The classifier was reported to diagnose cytomegalovirus status with high specificity and sensitivity in both the original cohort and the validation cohort. The earlier analysis of a few hundred of the donors excluded 15 to 20 rarely observed V segments, including chromosome 9 orphons, because counts were too low. In a later analysis, several top co-occurrence clusters were reported to appear linked to parvovirus B19, influenza, CMV and Epstein-Barr virus. This cohort had only TCR beta chains sequenced, and the lack of alpha or paired-chain data limited which features could be detected. Specific HLA alleles were associated with 15,000 to 20,000 TCR beta sequences at a false discovery rate of 0.05 in a later analysis. Some IMGT-functional V segments, including TRBV6-2 and TRBV6-3, could not be told apart with the 87-base-pair reads, so those segments were excluded. According to a later analysis, TCR association rates differed among HLA loci, with DRB1 alleles showing the most associated TCRs and HLA-C alleles showing the fewest.

The cohort consisted of fewer than 700 healthy bone marrow donors. All cohort members were sampled while nominally healthy, although unrecorded immune exposures were likely present. The donor was CMV seronegative and was included in the group of a few hundred seronegative cohort members. Each donor provided a peripheral blood sample, and peripheral blood mononuclear cells were used for TCR beta sequencing. The Qiagen DNeasy Blood Extraction Kit was used to extract genomic DNA from the blood cell samples. CDR1 and CDR2, per the germline V gene, are SNHLY and FYNNEI. The CDR3 has 15 amino acids, counting the end cysteine and phenylalanine. The kept DNA is CDR3 alone, 45 bases in frame from the first base. The V end loses 7 bases and the J end loses 1 base, and a stretch of 13 bases separates them. With regard to this clone: Its antigen target is currently unknown. No much larger clonotype is one base removed from it; base qualities were not supplied.

Library generation was performed with the immunoSEQ multiplex PCR assay. The multiplex PCR relied on a mix of 60 forward primers for TCR Vbeta segments and 13 reverse primers for TCR Jbeta segments. The CDR3 region of rearranged TCR beta genes was amplified from genomic DNA with a multiplex PCR assay. Amplified TCR beta libraries were sequenced as 87-base-pair reads on the Illumina HiSeq System. For the original study's pipeline: Across the roughly 640 repertoires, a later analysis counted 80 million or so unique TCR beta chains, around 11 million of which were shared by at least two donors. A nearest-neighbor algorithm error-corrected the raw reads and collapsed the reads into unique sequences, merging closely related sequences to remove PCR and sequencing errors. Alignment of CDR3 sequences to IMGT reference sequences was used to assign V, D and J gene segments. For a sequence to be retained, a match of at least six nucleotides was required to both a V gene segment and a J gene segment. Rearrangements were classified as productive when the CDR3 lacked stop codons and remained in frame with V and J, and all other rearrangements were classified as non-productive. CDR3 was defined by IMGT convention, running from the second conserved V-encoded cysteine to the conserved J-encoded phenylalanine. The earlier analysis of 500 to 650 of the donors excluded any sequence lacking an unambiguous match to a single V gene segment. An earlier analysis of fewer than 750 of the donors classified V segments as functional when productive rearrangements were above 56.7% and as segregating when the standard deviation between donors was above 5%. A statistical classification framework was developed to diagnose cytomegalovirus status using the catalog of TCR beta chain sequences. V and J gene assignment, in a later analysis, came from comparing TCR nucleotide sequences with IMGT/GENE-DB human TR gene sequences. The TCRdist pipeline was used in a later analysis to assign CDR3 sequences and most-parsimonious VDJ recombination scenarios. In a later analysis, every TCR beta chain was defined by the combination of its CDR3 amino acid sequence and its V-gene family, and reads without a unique V-gene family were dropped. As a way to deal with suspected cross-contamination and a sequencing artifact, a later analysis dropped 450 to 600 nucleotide sequences that were highly shared and had low generation probability. A later analysis calculated a clonal expansion index for each public chain from normalized within-repertoire ranks of inferred template counts. A later analysis computed generation probabilities with a VDJ recombination model fitted to out-of-frame rearrangements, and checked the results against IGoR. A later analysis scored TCR-TCR, TCR-HLA and TCR-CMV co-occurrence with hypergeometric tests, applying a repertoire-size bias correction to TCR pairs. False discovery rates were estimated in a later analysis by permuting HLA or CMV assignments 20 times. In a later analysis, co-occurring TCRs were grouped using DBSCAN, and TCRdist sequence similarity was added for clustering within HLA-allele-positive subsets. Repertoires with fewer than 30,000 or more than 120,000 public chains, plus five repertoires with anomalous nucleotide sharing, were excluded from co-occurrence clustering. What TCRdb holds here is the immuneACCESS table cut down to in-frame rearrangements. Part of the clones is not present; checked against another copy, under half of the missing clones reflect an unresolved V gene, and the others are unexplained. The V and J calls and clone size are taken from that table; D and trimming were inferred from the DNA. The sample records around 150,000 clones, about 75% of which are singletons. 1.2% to 1.5% of the sample rests with the top ten.

The chain was built from TRBV2 and TRBJ2-2; the D gene remains uncertain. Sequencing used PBMCs. The TCR sequence derives from a man aged 18-30 years in good health and CMV-seronegative. The CDR3 region has the sequence CASTSRPGNTGELFF. The base sequence is TGTGCCAGCACCTCCCGGCCGGGGAACACCGGGGAGCTGTTTTTT.